This TCR beta chain was retrieved from a study of blood T cell repertoires in COVID-19. Study in general: Sites across the United States, Italy and Spain contributed samples from acute and convalescent COVID-19. The cDNA or gDNA used as material had been derived from T cells, B-cell-depleted T cells, or PBMCs.

In the study's own analysis: Estimation of nucleated cell counts was performed using reference gene primer amplification. The repertoire was sequenced with immunoSEQ multiplex PCR; TCRdb's copy has only in-frame clones and lacks some. The V and J calls and the clone size are those of that table, but D and trimming were determined from the DNA. The sample shows 240,000 or so clones, 85% to 90% of them seen only once. This sequence was found in a middle-aged woman who had recovered from COVID-19. Specimen: peripheral blood.

CDR3 amino acids: CASSSSSVTYEQYF. For the CDR3, the DNA is TGTGCCAGCTCCTCATCTAGCGTTACCTACGAGCAGTACTTC. The genes are TRBV6-5 and TRBJ2-7, with TRBD2 as a possible D gene (6 bases). The V end was cut by 8 bases, the J end by 2 bases, with 16 bases between. This CDR3 region has 14 residues. CDR1 and CDR2 from the germline V gene are MNHEY and SVGAGI.